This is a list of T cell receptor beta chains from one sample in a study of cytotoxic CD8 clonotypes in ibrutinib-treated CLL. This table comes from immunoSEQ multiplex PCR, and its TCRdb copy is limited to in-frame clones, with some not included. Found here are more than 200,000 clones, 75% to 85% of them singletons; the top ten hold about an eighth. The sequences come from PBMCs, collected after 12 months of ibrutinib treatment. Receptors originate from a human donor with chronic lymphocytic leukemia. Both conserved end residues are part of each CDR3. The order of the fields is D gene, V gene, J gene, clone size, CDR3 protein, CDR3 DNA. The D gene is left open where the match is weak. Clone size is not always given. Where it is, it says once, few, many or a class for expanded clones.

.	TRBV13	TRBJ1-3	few	CASSQKGLKGNTIYF	TGTGCCAGCAGCCAGAAGGGACTGAAGGGAAACACCATATATTTT
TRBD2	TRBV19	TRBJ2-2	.	CASSVGLAGGLYTGELFF	TGTGCCAGTAGTGTGGGACTAGCGGGGGGCCTGTACACCGGGGAGCTGTTTTTT
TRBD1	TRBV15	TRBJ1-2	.	CATSRGGTVLYGYTF	TGTGCCACCAGCAGAGGAGGGACAGTCCTCTATGGCTACACCTTC
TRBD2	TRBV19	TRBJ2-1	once	CASSPHSGSYNEQFF	TGTGCCAGTAGTCCGCATAGCGGGAGCTACAATGAGCAGTTCTTC
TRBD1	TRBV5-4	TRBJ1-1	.	CASSLEGTGWTTEAFF	TGTGCCAGCAGCTTGGAGGGGACAGGGTGGACCACTGAAGCTTTCTTT
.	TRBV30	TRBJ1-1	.	CACLTIRVEAFF	TGTGCCTGCCTAACTATCAGGGTTGAAGCTTTCTTT
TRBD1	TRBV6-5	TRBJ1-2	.	CASRPFSGGGYTF	TGTGCCAGCAGACCCTTTTCAGGGGGAGGCTACACCTTC
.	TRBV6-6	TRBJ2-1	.	CASSSRGADNEQFF	TGTGCCAGCAGTTCCAGGGGGGCGGATAATGAGCAGTTCTTC
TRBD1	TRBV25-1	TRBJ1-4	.	CATRPGQKNEKLFF	TGTGCCACCCGACCGGGACAGAAGAATGAAAAACTGTTTTTT
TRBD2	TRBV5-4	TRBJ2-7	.	CASSFSSGLAGMVRSYEQYF	TGTGCCAGCAGCTTCTCTTCGGGGTTAGCGGGAATGGTGCGATCCTACGAGCAGTACTTC
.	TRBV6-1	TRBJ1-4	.	CASPRDPTGKLFF	TGTGCCAGCCCCCGGGACCCGACGGGGAAACTGTTTTTT
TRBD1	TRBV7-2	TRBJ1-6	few	CASSSGTGGWSPLHF	TGTGCCAGCAGCTCCGGGACAGGGGGATGGTCACCCCTCCACTTT
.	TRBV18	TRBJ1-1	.	CASSPPGEYTEAFF	TGTGCCAGCTCACCACCGGGGGAATACACTGAAGCTTTCTTT
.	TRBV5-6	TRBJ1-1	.	CASSPADAFF	TGTGCCAGCAGCCCCGCGGACGCTTTCTTT
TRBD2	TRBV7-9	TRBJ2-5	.	CASSLAALAGRAQYF	TGTGCCAGCAGCTTAGCGGCACTAGCGGGGCGGGCCCAGTACTTC
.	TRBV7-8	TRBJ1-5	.	CASSLFDSYSNQPQHF	TGTGCCAGCAGCTTATTTGATTCTTATAGCAATCAGCCCCAGCATTTT
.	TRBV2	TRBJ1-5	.	CASGPPSGVGPQHF	TGTGCCAGCGGTCCACCTTCAGGGGTAGGGCCCCAGCATTTT
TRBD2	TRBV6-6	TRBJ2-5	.	CASSYQAGEETQYF	TGTGCCAGCAGTTACCAAGCGGGGGAGGAGACCCAGTACTTC
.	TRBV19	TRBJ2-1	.	CASSIDRSFPYNEQFF	TGTGCCAGTAGTATAGACAGGTCCTTCCCCTACAATGAGCAGTTCTTC
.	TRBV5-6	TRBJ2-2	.	CASSWTVANTGELFF	TGTGCCAGCAGTTGGACAGTCGCGAACACCGGGGAGCTGTTTTTT
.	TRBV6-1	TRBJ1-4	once	CASSGRGEKLFF	TGTGCCAGCAGTGGCAGGGGCGAAAAACTGTTTTTT
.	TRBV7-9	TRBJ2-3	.	CAGGGGTDTQYF	TGTGCAGGTGGGGGAGGCACAGATACGCAGTATTTT
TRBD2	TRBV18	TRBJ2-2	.	CASSPSSGGANTGELFF	TGTGCCAGCTCACCCAGCAGCGGGGGCGCGAACACCGGGGAGCTGTTTTTT
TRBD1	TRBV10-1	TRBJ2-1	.	CASSGDRRSPVSYNEQFF	TGCGCCAGCAGTGGGGACAGGCGATCCCCCGTTTCCTACAATGAGCAGTTCTTC
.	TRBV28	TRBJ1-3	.	CASRITAGNTIYF	TGTGCCAGCAGAATAACGGCTGGAAACACCATATATTTT
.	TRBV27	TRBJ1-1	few	CASSLTGREAFF	TGTGCCAGCAGTTTAACAGGGCGTGAAGCTTTCTTT
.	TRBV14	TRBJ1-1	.	CASSRDGKAFF	TGTGCCAGCAGCCGTGACGGAAAAGCTTTCTTT
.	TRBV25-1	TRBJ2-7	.	CASSADSYEQYF	TGTGCCAGCAGTGCTGACAGCTACGAGCAGTACTTC
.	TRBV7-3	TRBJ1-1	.	CASSLTQATEAFF	TGTGCCAGCAGCTTAACACAGGCCACTGAAGCTTTCTTT
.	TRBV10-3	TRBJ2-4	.	CAIGPVGGNIQYF	TGTGCCATCGGGCCGGTGGGAGGAAACATTCAGTACTTC
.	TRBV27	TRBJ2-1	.	CASSLQGGRQFF	TGTGCCAGCAGTTTGCAAGGGGGGCGTCAGTTCTTC
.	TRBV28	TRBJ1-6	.	CATRGQSYNSPLHF	TGTGCCACCCGGGGGCAGAGTTATAATTCACCCCTCCACTTT
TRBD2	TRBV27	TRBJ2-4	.	CAGYPVRAGVGAKNIQYF	TGTGCCGGCTACCCAGTCCGAGCGGGAGTGGGAGCCAAAAACATTCAGTACTTC
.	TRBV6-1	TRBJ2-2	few	CASKVIRVGGELFF	TGTGCCAGCAAAGTGATCAGGGTCGGCGGGGAGCTGTTTTTT
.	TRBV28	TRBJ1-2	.	CASSWQNYGYTF	TGTGCCAGCAGTTGGCAGAACTATGGCTACACCTTC
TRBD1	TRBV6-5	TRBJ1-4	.	CASNPTGAGEKLFF	TGTGCCAGCAACCCGACAGGGGCCGGCGAAAAACTGTTTTTT
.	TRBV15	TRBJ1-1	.	CATSADSMNTEAFF	TGTGCCACCAGCGCGGACAGTATGAACACTGAAGCTTTCTTT
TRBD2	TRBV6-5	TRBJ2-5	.	CASSSGLDSQETQYF	TGTGCCAGCAGCTCGGGACTAGATAGCCAAGAGACCCAGTACTTC
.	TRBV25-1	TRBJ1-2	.	CATRGSWGGYTF	TGTGCCACCCGAGGTTCCTGGGGGGGCTACACCTTC
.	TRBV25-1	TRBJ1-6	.	CASSEGGYNSPLHF	TGTGCCAGCAGTGAAGGCGGGTATAATTCACCCCTCCACTTT